This entry concerns a single T cell receptor beta chain. V lost 4 bases to trimming and J lost 1 base, with 10 bases between them. This CDR3 is 14 amino acids long. The germline V gene has CDR1 MDHEN and CDR2 SYDVKM. Once RNA had been extracted, it was reverse transcribed into cDNA to act as the sequencing template. Only in-frame clones appear in the TCRdb table, and some are missing; sequencing was by immunoSEQ multiplex PCR. The data contain around 200,000 clones, 45% to 75% of them singletons. These data belong to a study of CD8+ T cells in alopecia areata. Treatment: oral pan-JAK inhibitor, 5-10 mg twice daily. Those with alopecia areata gave lesional scalp punch biopsies and peripheral blood.

This sequence was found in a human donor with alopecia areata. The chain couples TRBV28 to TRBJ1-2, with a possible D match to TRBD1 (6 bases). Source: CD4+ T cells sorted from blood, taken at week 4, from a patient treated with tofacitinib. This CDR3 reads CASSSGALNYGYTF. DNA for the CDR3: TGTGCCAGCAGTTCAGGGGCGCTTAACTATGGCTACACCTTC.